A single sample gave rise to the 18 T cell receptor beta chains below, sequenced in a study of blood T cells in healthy people across ages (dated by TCRdb to between 2014 and 2016). Libraries were prepared through 5' RACE. Sequenced using an Illumina HiSeq 2500. A second 7 to 11 cycle PCR used a sample-barcoded 5' primer and a J-beta primer mix. In-frame beta chains were kept once TCRdb had trimmed the public reads at Q25 with fastp and called clones with MiXCR. Rows are combined by CDR3 protein, so each entry shows the most common genes and DNA. This sample holds about 640,000 distinct CDR3 sequences; approximately 30% were observed only once. The biggest ten clones account for 15% to 18% of the sample. Sequencing was carried out using blood. These TCRs come from a woman aged 80 or over in good health.

This rearrangement joins TRBV20-1 to TRBJ2-1; the D is unclear. Trimming cost V 0 bases and J 8 bases, with 17 bases left between them. Germline values: CDR1 DFQATT, CDR2 SNEGSKA (reference sequence). The CDR3 loop spans 15 amino acids. The CDR3 DNA is TGCAGTGCTAGAGATGGGCGAACCTATACAGATGAGCAGTTCTTC. Its protein product is CSARDGRTYTDEQFF.

This clonotype occurred many times. The chain uses TRBV4-1 and TRBJ1-4; D possibly corresponds to TRBD1 (6 bases). V was pared by 4 bases and J by 7 bases, with 13 bases between. Germline CDR1 and CDR2: MGHRA and YSYEKL. The CDR3 is made up of 14 amino acids. Written as DNA, the CDR3 is TGCGCCAGCAGCCCCACAGGGCGTGCTGAAAAACTGTTTTTT. Translation gives CASSPTGRAEKLFF.

Many counts were recorded for this clonotype. The chain has TRBV2 and TRBJ2-3; a possible D gene is TRBD1 (6 bases). V lost 10 bases and J 0 bases, leaving 14 bases between the germline ends. This CDR3 has 14 residues. Germline loops: CDR1 SNHLY, CDR2 FYNNEI. CDR3 DNA: TGTGCCACCCAGGGGCGGACTAGCACAGATACGCAGTATTTT. Translated, it gives CATQGRTSTDTQYF.

This clonotype was observed once. V usage is TRBV6-1 and J usage is TRBJ1-1, with D unresolved. Germline CDR1 reads MNHNS; CDR2 reads SASEGT. Trimming took off 8 bases at V and 6 bases at J, with 13 bases between the two ends. CDR3 length: 12 residues. The CDR3 region has the DNA TGTGCCAGCTCCGTAGGGATCGCTGAAGCTTTCTTT. Its protein product is CASSVGIAEAFF.

The chain has TRBV18 and TRBJ2-5, with D hard to call. Germline CDR1 is KGHSH and CDR2 is LQKENI. The V end lost 2 bases, the J end lost 11 bases, and 33 bases lay between the germline ends. This CDR3 has 19 amino acids. Here the CDR3 DNA reads TGTGCCAGCTCACCAAGAGAAAAGGAACAGATCTTCTGTAGGAATGAGCAGTACTTC. Protein product: CASSPREKEQIFCRNEQYF.

This rearrangement joins TRBV5-1 to TRBJ2-3; TRBD2 might be the D (7 bases). The V end was cut by 1 base, the J end by 4 bases, with 10 bases between. This CDR3 region has 14 residues. Germline V gene lookup returns CDR1 SGHRS and CDR2 YFSETQ. The CDR3 is CASSLCGGADTQYF. The CDR3 bases are TGCGCCAGCAGCTTGTGCGGGGGCGCAGATACGCAGTATTTT.

This clonotype was seen ten or more times. V usage is TRBV29-1 and J usage is TRBJ2-4; maybe TRBD2 (5 bases). The CDR3 contains 12 residues. Germline assignment: CDR1 SQVTM and CDR2 ANQGSEA. The CDR3 region is CRQGGAKNIQYF. The DNA for the CDR3 is TGCAGGCAAGGCGGGGCCAAAAACATTCAGTACTTC.

In this sample, this clonotype turned up many times. The rearrangement uses TRBV20-1 and TRBJ1-2, with TRBD1 as a possible D gene (6 bases). V gave up 0 bases and J gave up 5 bases, with 13 bases separating them. CDR1 is DFQATT and CDR2 is SNEGSKA in the germline V gene (reference sequence). The CDR3 spans 14 residues. This CDR3 is CSARETGRTYGYTF. The DNA of the CDR3 is TGCAGTGCTAGAGAGACAGGCAGAACGTATGGCTACACCTTC.

This clonotype was recorded at least ten times. The rearrangement links TRBV20-1 to TRBJ2-3, with TRBD2 identical over 12 bases. This CDR3 spans 19 amino acids. CDR1 and CDR2 from the germline V gene are DFQATT and SNEGSKA (reference sequence). The ends lost 5 bases at V and 0 bases at J; junction bases unmatched: 15. CDR3 protein: CSASLGTSGGLSSTDTQYF. Here the CDR3 DNA reads TGCAGTGCTTCGTTGGGAACTAGCGGGGGGCTCTCTAGCACAGATACGCAGTATTTT.

This clonotype has just a few counts. It may be a read error: a sequence one base away is much more abundant. The gene calls are TRBV11-2 and TRBJ2-5, with a possible D match to TRBD2 (6 bases). There are 15 residues in the CDR3. Germline V lookup: CDR1 SGHAT, CDR2 FQNNGV. The germline V and J ends were trimmed by 1 base and 5 bases, with 14 bases remaining between them. DNA of the CDR3: TGTGCCAGCAGCTTAGGAGCGGGTGGGGGGGAGACCCAGTACTTC. As protein: CASSLGAGGGETQYF.

This clonotype has ten or more counts. This rearrangement joins TRBV6-5 to TRBJ2-1; D not resolved. CDR1 is MNHEY and CDR2 is SVGAGI in the germline V gene. V dropped 2 bases and J dropped 5 bases, with 7 bases sitting between them. This CDR3 region has 13 residues. The CDR3 DNA sequence: TGTGCCAGCAGTTACGAACCTAACAATGAGCAGTTCTTC. It codes for CASSYEPNNEQFF.

There are many counts of this clonotype. V gene TRBV9 combines with J gene TRBJ2-3, with a possible D match to TRBD2 (5 bases). There are 18 residues in the CDR3. The V end lost 3 bases, the J end lost 4 bases, and 24 bases lay between the germline ends. In germline, CDR1 is SGDLS, CDR2 YYNGEE. CDR3 nucleotide sequence: TGTGCCAGCAGCGAGGCCAGAGGTCGGGGAGTGGGAGCAGATACGCAGTATTTT. Protein sequence: CASSEARGRGVGADTQYF.

The rearrangement joins TRBV6-2 or TRBV6-3 to TRBJ2-7; 11 bases are shared with TRBD2. This CDR3 has 17 amino acids. Germline CDR1 MNHEY, CDR2 SVGEGT. The V gene end was trimmed by 0 bases and the J gene end by 7 bases; junction bases not matched to a gene: 11. The CDR3 region is CASSYSTSGGAAGEQYF. CDR3 bases: TGTGCCAGCAGTTACTCAACTAGCGGGGGTGCCGCGGGTGAGCAGTACTTC.

The chain links TRBV12-3 or TRBV12-4 to TRBJ1-1; D possibly corresponds to TRBD1 (6 bases). The CDR3 is 16 amino acids. V gave up 5 bases and J gave up 6 bases, with 22 bases separating them. The CDR3 nucleotides are TGTGCCAGCAGTCTCAGGACGGGGGCACGTTTCTCTGAAGCTTTCTTT. Translation gives CASSLRTGARFSEAFF.

This clonotype occurred many times. The gene calls are TRBV5-1 and TRBJ2-5; 9 nucleotides line up with TRBD2. J gave up 2 bases and V 4 bases, and 6 bases lay outside the gene matches. Looked up from germline, CDR1 is SGHRS and CDR2 is YFSETQ. The CDR3 is made up of 15 amino acids. The CDR3 sequence: CASSPAGGTQETQYF. The CDR3 nucleotides are TGCGCCAGCAGCCCTGCGGGGGGGACTCAAGAGACCCAGTACTTC.

This clonotype was counted many times. Since a much larger clone is just one base distant, this may be a read error. The chain couples TRBV29-1 to TRBJ2-3; 8 bases line up with TRBD2. Unmatched junction bases numbered 9, after V lost 4 bases and J lost 6 bases. The germline CDR1 and CDR2 sequences are SQVTM and ANQGSEA. There are 14 residues in the CDR3. The CDR3 DNA reads as TGCAGCGTTGGGCGAGCGGGGGTTCCTGATACGCAGTATTTT. Translation: CSVGRAGVPDTQYF.

Note on this clonotype: This clone may be a read error of a much larger clone one base away. The genes are TRBV2 and TRBJ2-3; no definite D call. This CDR3 is 12 amino acids long. Germline CDR1 and CDR2: SNHLY and FYNNEI. The CDR3 bases are TGTTCCAGCATGGTTGGTGCAGATACGCAGTATTTT. Translating gives CSSMVGADTQYF.

This clonotype was detected ten times or more. The V call is TRBV7-2, the J call TRBJ2-1; D not resolved. The CDR3 contains 14 residues. V shed 0 bases and J shed 4 bases, with 7 bases lying between them. Germline loops: CDR1 SGHTA, CDR2 FQGNSA. The CDR3 nucleotides are TGTGCCAGCAGCTTAGCGAGGCGTTACAATGAGCAGTTCTTC. Translated, it gives CASSLARRYNEQFF. Combining the CDR3 with reference TRBV7-2 and TRBJ2-1 gives the whole variable domain GAGVSQSPSNKVTEKGKDVELRCDPISGHTALYWYRQSLGQGLEFLIYFQGNSAPDKSGLPSDRFSAERTGGSVSTLTIQRTQQEDSAVYLCASSLARRYNEQFFGPGTRLTVL.